The 20 T cell receptor beta chains below were found in one sample sequenced in a study of cytomegalovirus exposure and HLA in healthy donors. The PCR had 60 Vbeta and 13 Jbeta primers. The table came from immunoSEQ multiplex PCR; TCRdb's copy has only in-frame clones and leaves some out. The table records more than 95,000 clones, 80% of them present only once. Sequenced sample: PBMCs. These receptors were collected from a young man in good health and CMV-seropositive.

This rearrangement joins TRBV5-1 to TRBJ2-3, with a possible D match to TRBD1 (6 bases). CDR3 length: 15 residues. V gave up 0 bases and J gave up 2 bases, with 10 bases separating them. Germline values: CDR1 SGHRS, CDR2 YFSETQ. The chain's CDR3 is CASSLAGVNTDTQYF. CDR3 DNA: TGCGCCAGCAGCTTGGCAGGGGTGAACACAGATACGCAGTATTTT. Variable domain in full (rest from reference TRBV5-1 and TRBJ2-3): KAGVTQTPRYLIKTRGQQVTLSCSPISGHRSVSWYQQTPGQGLQFLFEYFSETQRNKGNFPGRFSGRQFSNSRSEMNVSTLELGDSALYLCASSLAGVNTDTQYFGPGTRLTVL.

The rearrangement uses TRBV6-4 and TRBJ1-2; 7 bases fit TRBD1. Germline CDR1 is MRHNA and CDR2 is SNTAGT. The CDR3 is made up of 16 amino acids. V was clipped by 8 bases and J by 6 bases; unmatched bases: 18. The CDR3 spells CASPLTGTEGRNGYTF. The CDR3 region has the DNA TGTGCCAGCCCTCTTACCGGGACAGAGGGAAGGAATGGCTACACCTTC.

This sequence joins TRBV9 and TRBJ2-1; 11 bases line up with TRBD1. This CDR3 has 15 amino acids. The J segment lost 7 bases and the V segment lost 2 bases, leaving 5 bases of the junction unmatched. Germline CDR1 reads SGDLS; CDR2 reads YYNGEE. The CDR3 spells CASSVPGQGVNEQFF. The CDR3 region has the DNA TGTGCCAGCAGCGTTCCGGGACAGGGGGTAAATGAGCAGTTCTTC.

The V gene is TRBV28, the J gene TRBJ2-2; the D is unclear. The germline V gene has CDR1 MDHEN and CDR2 SYDVKM. V was cut by 3 bases and J by 5 bases, with 10 bases left in between. This CDR3 has 14 residues. CDR3 sequence: CASSLLGRTGELFF. The CDR3 DNA reads TGTGCCAGCAGTTTGCTAGGTCGGACCGGGGAGCTGTTTTTT.

V gene TRBV2 combines with J gene TRBJ1-6; D perhaps matches TRBD1 (6 bases). Trimming took 7 bases from V and 7 from J, leaving 11 bases between them. Germline CDR1 reads SNHLY; CDR2 reads FYNNEI. This CDR3 has 13 residues. The CDR3, as DNA: TGTGCCAGCACGCAGGGGTTCAATTCACCCCTCCACTTT. Protein sequence: CASTQGFNSPLHF.

This clone was detected only a few times. The rearrangement joins TRBV5-6 to TRBJ1-5; a weak D match, TRBD1 (5 bases). This CDR3 region has 12 residues. The germline V and J ends were trimmed by 1 base and 11 bases, with 10 bases remaining between them. Germline assignment: CDR1 SGHDT and CDR2 YYEEEE. This chain's CDR3 is CASSLTGTAQHF. CDR3 bases: TGTGCCAGCAGCTTGACAGGAACGGCCCAGCATTTT.

This rearrangement joins TRBV5-1 to TRBJ1-2; no firm D call. V was pared by 4 bases and J by 2 bases, with 9 bases between. Germline assignment: CDR1 SGHRS and CDR2 YFSETQ. This CDR3 is 13 amino acids long. The CDR3 region is CASSIQANYGYTF. CDR3 nucleotides: TGCGCCAGCAGCATCCAGGCAAACTATGGCTACACCTTC.

The chain couples TRBV25-1 to TRBJ2-2; TRBD1 matches 8 bases. CDR3 size: 15 residues. Trimming removed 3 bases from V and 7 bases from J; junction bases left unmatched: 7. CDR1 and CDR2 from the germline V gene are MGHDK and SYGVNS. For the CDR3, the DNA is TGTGCCAGCAGTGATCCAGGGGGCGTCGGCGGGGAGCTGTTTTTT. Protein sequence: CASSDPGGVGGELFF.

J is TRBJ1-2 and V is TRBV6-5, with D perhaps matching TRBD1 (5 bases). Germline values: CDR1 MNHEY, CDR2 SVGAGI. CDR3 length equals 11 residues. V was shortened by 8 bases and J by 4 bases, with 8 bases between the two germline ends. CDR3 residues: CASQGFYGYTF. The CDR3 DNA reads TGTGCCAGCCAGGGTTTCTATGGCTACACCTTC.

The CDR3: CAISEQRGSDTQYF. In nucleotides, the CDR3 is TGTGCCATCAGTGAGCAGCGGGGGTCAGATACGCAGTATTTT. The chain combines TRBV10-3 with TRBJ2-3; 8 positions agree with TRBD2. This CDR3 contains 14 residues. CDR1 ENHRY and CDR2 SYGVKD come from the germline V gene. V shed 2 bases and J 4 bases; nucleotides not matched to a gene: 2.

This chain uses TRBV14 with TRBJ1-4; D gene uncertain. Germline V gene data show CDR1 as SGHDN and CDR2 as FVKESK. The V end was cut by 0 bases, the J end by 4 bases, with 9 bases between. This CDR3 has 15 residues. CDR3 loop: CASSQDHSVNEKLFF. CDR3 coding DNA: TGTGCCAGCAGCCAAGATCATTCAGTTAATGAAAAACTGTTTTTT.

J is TRBJ1-5 and V is TRBV27; unclear D gene. The CDR3 sequence is 16 residues long. The V end lost 5 bases, the J end lost 4 bases, and 18 bases lay between the germline ends. Germline CDR1 and CDR2: MNHEY and SMNVEV (reference sequence). As DNA, the CDR3 is TGTGCCAGCAGTCCCCCCCAAACATACGCAAATCAGCCCCAGCATTTT. This sequence encodes CASSPPQTYANQPQHF.

The V gene is TRBV6-1, the J gene TRBJ2-1, with D hard to call. The V gene lost 2 bases and the J gene lost 15 bases, with 17 bases spanning the gap. The CDR3 spans 13 residues. The germline V gene encodes CDR1 MNHNS and CDR2 SASEGT. The CDR3 region is CASSENYPVSGFF. DNA of the CDR3: TGTGCCAGCAGTGAAAATTATCCAGTCTCGGGGTTCTTC.

This clone was picked up one time. The V gene is TRBV5-1, the J gene TRBJ1-1, with D maybe TRBD1 (5 bases). This CDR3 spans 15 amino acids. Looked up from germline, CDR1 is SGHRS and CDR2 is YFSETQ. Trimming stripped 3 bases from V and 3 bases from J, with 15 bases between. The CDR3 protein is CASSWSVGGDTEAFF. CDR3 nucleotides: TGCGCCAGCAGCTGGAGTGTGGGGGGGGACACTGAAGCTTTCTTT.

The rearrangement links TRBV5-1 to TRBJ2-2, with D unclear. From germline, CDR1 is SGHRS and CDR2 YFSETQ. The CDR3 has 15 amino acids. V lost 4 bases and J lost 0, with 10 bases in between. The chain's CDR3 is CASSPSLANTGELFF. CDR3 coding DNA: TGCGCCAGCAGCCCGAGTCTCGCGAACACCGGGGAGCTGTTTTTT.

The chain carries TRBV5-1 and TRBJ1-6; no clear D gene. V was shortened by 0 bases and J by 10 bases, with 14 bases between the two germline ends. CDR3 size: 15 residues. Germline V gene sequence: CDR1 SGHRS, CDR2 YFSETQ. The CDR3 sequence: CASSLAGDSRSPLHF. In nucleotides, the CDR3 is TGCGCCAGCAGCTTGGCCGGGGATTCTCGCTCACCCCTCCACTTT.

The V and J genes are TRBV5-6 and TRBJ1-1, with D unresolved. Germline CDR1 reads SGHDT; CDR2 reads YYEEEE. CDR3 length equals 14 residues. Trimming shortened V by 1 base and J by 0 bases, and 7 bases separated the two germline ends. In nucleotides, the CDR3 is TGTGCCAGCAGCTTGACGACACTGAACACTGAAGCTTTCTTT. It is translated as CASSLTTLNTEAFF. Complete variable domain (other parts from reference TRBV5-6 and TRBJ1-1): DAGVTQSPTHLIKTRGQQVTLRCSPKSGHDTVSWYQQALGQGPQFIFQYYEEEERQRGNFPDRFSGHQFPNYSSELNVNALLLGDSALYLCASSLTTLNTEAFFGQGTRLTVV.

This clone was observed once. The V gene is TRBV30, the J gene TRBJ1-5; a weak D match, TRBD1 (5 bases). CDR1 is GTSNPN, CDR2 SVGIG, per germline (reference sequence). Trimming took off 0 bases at V and 5 bases at J, with 14 bases between the two ends. The CDR3 extends over 15 amino acids. CDR3 sequence (DNA): TGTGCCTGGAGTGTATTGGGTCGGGGGGATCAGCCCCAGCATTTT. It encodes CAWSVLGRGDQPQHF.

This chain uses TRBV20-1 with TRBJ1-4, with a possible D match to TRBD1 (6 bases). Germline assignment: CDR1 DFQATT and CDR2 SNEGSKA (reference sequence). Between the trimmed V and J ends, which lost 6 bases and 7 bases, there was a span of 9 bases. This CDR3 contains 11 residues. CDR3 protein: CSAQGSEKLFF. As DNA, the CDR3 is TGCAGTGCCCAGGGGTCTGAAAAACTGTTTTTT.

J is TRBJ2-1 and V is TRBV10-3; 10 bases fit TRBD2. Unmatched junction bases numbered 9, after V lost 2 bases and J lost 8 bases. Germline V CDR1 and CDR2: ENHRY, SYGVKD. The CDR3 extends over 16 amino acids. CDR3 sequence (DNA): TGTGCCATCAGTGAGGGTTCTAGCGGGGGTTATTATGAGCAGTTCTTC. Translated: CAISEGSSGGYYEQFF.